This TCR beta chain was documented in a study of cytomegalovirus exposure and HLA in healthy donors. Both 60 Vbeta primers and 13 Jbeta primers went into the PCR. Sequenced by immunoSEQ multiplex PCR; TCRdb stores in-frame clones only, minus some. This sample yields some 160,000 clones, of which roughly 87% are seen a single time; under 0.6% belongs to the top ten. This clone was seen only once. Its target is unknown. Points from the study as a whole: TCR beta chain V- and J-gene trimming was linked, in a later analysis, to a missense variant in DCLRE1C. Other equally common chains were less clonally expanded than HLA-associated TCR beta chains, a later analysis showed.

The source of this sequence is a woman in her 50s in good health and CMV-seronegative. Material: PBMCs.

The CDR3: CASSVGVAGVNEKLFF. CDR3 sequence (DNA): TGTGCCAGCAGCGTAGGAGTGGCAGGGGTAAATGAAAAACTGTTTTTT. V is TRBV9 and J is TRBJ1-4; perhaps TRBD1 as D (6 bases). Trimming removed 0 bases at V and 5 bases at J, with 14 bases between. CDR1 is SGDLS and CDR2 is YYNGEE in the germline V gene. CDR3 length: 16 amino acids.